This TCR beta chain was sequenced in a study of T cell responses to AZD1222 COVID-19 vaccine. On this clone: Its specificity is unknown.

This CDR3 region has 13 residues. Germline CDR1 is SGHDT and CDR2 is YYEEEE. V was shortened by 4 bases and J by 2 bases, with 9 bases between the two germline ends. Study-level points and caveats: Reportedly, close to half of spike-specific TCRs are directed against unmutated variant regions. There were repertoire samples only from the period after the peak T cell response.

Profiled with immunoSEQ multiplex PCR; TCRdb holds only in-frame clones, not every one. The sample lists about 160,000 clones, approximately 91% occurring once. The sequence was obtained from an adult in good health. The V call is TRBV5-6, the J call TRBJ1-2; no clear D. Sequenced here: peripheral blood, sampled on day 0 of AZD1222 vaccination. In DNA form, the CDR3 reads TGTGCCAGCAGCGGGGATCTCAACTATGGCTACACCTTC. Amino acids: CASSGDLNYGYTF. Full variable domain (outside the CDR3, taken from reference TRBV5-6 and TRBJ1-2): DAGVTQSPTHLIKTRGQQVTLRCSPKSGHDTVSWYQQALGQGPQFIFQYYEEEERQRGNFPDRFSGHQFPNYSSELNVNALLLGDSALYLCASSGDLNYGYTFGSGTRLTVV.